This paragraph covers one T cell receptor beta chain sequence. These data come from a study of technical replicates of blood from a handful of donors. Sequenced by immunoSEQ multiplex PCR; TCRdb stores in-frame clones only, minus some. The sample has some 70,000 clones; roughly 90% are singletons. The germline gives CDR1 MNHNS, CDR2 SASEGT. The CDR3 totals 14 residues. V lost 3 bases and J 7 bases, leaving 15 bases between the germline ends. This chain joins TRBV6-1 and TRBJ2-5, with D uncertain. The TCR sequence derives from a human donor in good health. Some clones in this sample may be carry-over from other donors' samples. The sample consisted of PBMCs. The CDR3: CASSEVAEAWTQYF. DNA for the CDR3: TGTGCCAGCAGTGAGGTTGCGGAAGCTTGGACCCAGTACTTC.